This TCR beta chain comes out of a study of T cell repertoires in cytomegalovirus infection. Study as a whole: Both a matching HLA type and CMV infection were indicated by public TCR beta signatures.

The CDR3 contains 13 residues. CDR1 is MDHEN and CDR2 is SYDVKM in the germline V gene. V gave up 1 base and J gave up 4 bases, with 7 bases separating them. The study, taken as a whole, reports: Clonotypes of TCR beta that were HLA-C-restricted and CMV-specific dominated the ex vivo response. Summed public TCR beta family frequency identified CMV carriers bearing the relevant HLA.

TCRdb redid the calling of the reads with MiXCR, one entry per CDR3 protein. The data show about 260,000 distinct CDR3 sequences, 8% to 9.5% seen once. About this clonotype itself: Its antigen remains unidentified.

The genes are TRBV28 and TRBJ1-1; D is ambiguous. This TCR was sampled from a human donor in good health (CMV status not recorded). Some clones in this sample may be carry-over from other donors' samples. The sequenced sample was PBMCs. The CDR3 sequence: CASSLSMATEAFF. CDR3 DNA sequence: TGTGCCAGCAGTTTATCGATGGCCACTGAAGCTTTCTTT.